This T cell receptor beta chain was identified in a study of shared clonotypes between healthy human individuals. Study-level points and caveats: Memory subsets had estimated richness that was generally smaller than that of naive subsets. The four-donor shared clonotypes exceeded non-shared clonotypes in generation probability, with non-shared ones scoring lower.

About this clone itself: The antigen is not known.

On sorted subsets, replicate PCRs used roughly 220 ng DNA, or some 27,000 T cell genomes. Some clones are missing from TCRdb's copy, which holds only in-frame ones; the method was immunoSEQ multiplex PCR. The sample holds some 740,000 clones; 80% to 95% are singletons and the top ten take about 25%. The germline gives CDR1 SEHNR, CDR2 FQNEAQ (reference sequence). The CDR3 extends over 18 amino acids. The trim removed 1 base at V and 9 bases at J, leaving 15 bases unmatched. Only CD45RO-negative cells positively selected for CCR7 counted as naive CD8 cells, so terminally differentiated effector memory CD45RA+ cells were excluded.

The sample comprised naive CD8+ T cells sorted from blood. This clonotype originated in a man aged 25-45 years in good health. V gene TRBV7-9 combines with J gene TRBJ2-1; 10 bases line up with TRBD2. The CDR3 is CASSLGSGLAVLGGEQFF. For the CDR3, the DNA is TGTGCCAGCAGCTTAGGATCAGGACTAGCGGTTTTAGGGGGTGAGCAGTTCTTC.